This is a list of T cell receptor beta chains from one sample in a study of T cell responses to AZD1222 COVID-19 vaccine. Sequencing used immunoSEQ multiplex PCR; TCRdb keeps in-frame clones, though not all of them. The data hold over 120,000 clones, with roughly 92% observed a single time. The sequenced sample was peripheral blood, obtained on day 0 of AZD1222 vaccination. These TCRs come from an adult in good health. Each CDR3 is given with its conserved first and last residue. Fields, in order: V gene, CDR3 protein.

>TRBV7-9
CASSSTQRRLNYGYTF
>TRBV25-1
CASSTGRGYGTEAFF
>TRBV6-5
CASSYSRVNTEAFF
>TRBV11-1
CASSPRVAMYQETQYF
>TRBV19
CASSIGGDTYEQYF
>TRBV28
CASSLGQGYEKLFF
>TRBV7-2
CASSLGQAGTYGYTF
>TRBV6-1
CASSEEKDSISNQPQHF
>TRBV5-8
CASSLFSGADTQYF
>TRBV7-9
CASSLEAGTATQYF
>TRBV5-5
CASSYLGGNSGNTIYF
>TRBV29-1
CSVEGLAGGPRETQYF
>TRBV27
CASSLGGYEQYF
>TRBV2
CASSVTFGPYEQYF
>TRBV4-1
CASSRSLTGTNGMFF
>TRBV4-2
CASSQDRRSGNTIYF
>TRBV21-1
CASSKTPGRYHNQPQHF